Shown below are 21 T cell receptor beta chains from a single sample sequenced in a study of blood T cell repertoires in COVID-19. Measured with immunoSEQ multiplex PCR; TCRdb has only the in-frame clones, and not every one. The sample includes 120,000 to 150,000 clones, 87% of them seen just once. The sequencing input was peripheral blood. These receptors all stem from a man aged 50 to 59 who had recovered from COVID-19.

In DNA, the CDR3 is TGTGCCAGCAGCTTAGAGGGACAGTTGAATTCACCCCTCCACTTT. Translated, it gives CASSLEGQLNSPLHF. The chain joins TRBV7-2 to TRBJ1-6; the match to TRBD1 covers 7 bases. The CDR3 totals 15 residues. CDR1 is SGHTA and CDR2 is FQGNSA in the germline V gene. The V segment lost 1 base and the J segment 7 bases; nucleotides outside the gene matches: 4.

J is TRBJ2-1 and V is TRBV10-1; TRBD1 agrees at 8 bases. The germline V gene has CDR1 WNHNN and CDR2 SYGVQD (reference sequence). There are 15 residues in the CDR3. V shed 0 bases, J shed 6 bases, and the junction held 4 bases outside the gene matches. The CDR3 sequence is CASSESRDRGNEQFF. In DNA, the CDR3 is TGCGCCAGCAGTGAGTCGAGAGACAGGGGCAATGAGCAGTTCTTC.

The chain carries TRBV18 and TRBJ2-5, with 7 bases matching TRBD2. The germline V gene has CDR1 KGHSH and CDR2 LQKENI. The V and J ends lost 3 bases and 5 bases, in that order; junction bases with no gene match: 6. The CDR3 contains 14 residues. The CDR3: CASSPSGGGETQYF. The CDR3 coding sequence is TGTGCCAGCTCACCGTCCGGGGGAGGGGAGACCCAGTACTTC.

This chain joins TRBV4-1 and TRBJ2-2; no reliable D call. V lost 2 bases to trimming and J lost 1 base, with 5 bases between them. Germline assignment: CDR1 MGHRA and CDR2 YSYEKL. There are 14 residues in the CDR3. In DNA, the CDR3 is TGCGCCAGCAGCCAAACAGAGAACACCGGGGAGCTGTTTTTT. Translation gives CASSQTENTGELFF.

A single count supports this clone. The chain links TRBV27 to TRBJ1-6; possibly TRBD1 for D (6 bases). The germline V gene has CDR1 MNHEY and CDR2 SMNVEV (reference sequence). This CDR3 contains 15 residues. V was cut by 4 bases and J by 9 bases, with 16 bases left in between. The CDR3 coding sequence is TGTGCCAGCAGTTCCTCTCAGGGGCTGGGTTCACCCCTCCACTTT. Translation: CASSSSQGLGSPLHF.

The J gene is TRBJ1-2, the V gene TRBV6-2 or TRBV6-3, with D maybe TRBD1 (5 bases). The CDR3 has 14 amino acids. Trimming shortened V by 4 bases and J by 5 bases, and 14 bases separated the two germline ends. CDR1 MNHEY and CDR2 SVGEGT come from the germline V gene. Here the CDR3 DNA reads TGTGCCAGCAGTTGGGTTTCAGGGACTTATGGCTACACCTTC. Encoded protein: CASSWVSGTYGYTF.

V and J are TRBV9 and TRBJ1-1; D not certain. The CDR3 contains 14 residues. Germline V gives CDR1 SGDLS, CDR2 YYNGEE. The V gene lost 4 bases and the J gene lost 4 bases, with 14 bases spanning the gap. CDR3 in DNA: TGTGCCAGCAGCCTTAGTGTGGGAGCCACTGAAGCTTTCTTT. This gives the protein CASSLSVGATEAFF.

This sequence joins TRBV30 and TRBJ2-5, with a tentative D call TRBD2 (7 bases). The germline CDR1 and CDR2 sequences are GTSNPN and SVGIG (reference sequence). The germline V and J ends were trimmed by 4 bases and 3 bases, with 18 bases remaining between them. The CDR3 spans 15 residues. The CDR3 DNA reads as TGTGCCTGGACCTCAGGGAGGGGGGGGGAAGAGACCCAGTACTTC. Residues: CAWTSGRGGEETQYF.

This chain connects TRBV25-1 to TRBJ1-3, with no clear D. Germline V gene sequence: CDR1 MGHDK, CDR2 SYGVNS. The V gene lost 0 bases and the J gene lost 6 bases, with 3 bases spanning the gap. The CDR3 is 12 amino acids. The chain's CDR3 is CASSEYLNTIYF. CDR3 sequence (DNA): TGTGCCAGCAGTGAATACCTAAACACCATATATTTT.

The chain recombines TRBV2 with TRBJ2-1; D perhaps matches TRBD1 (5 bases). This CDR3 contains 15 residues. V was shortened by 4 bases and J by 7 bases, with 17 bases between the two germline ends. Germline V gene lookup returns CDR1 SNHLY and CDR2 FYNNEI. The CDR3 reads CASSGGHQLENEQFF. The CDR3 coding sequence is TGTGCCAGCAGTGGAGGACACCAACTGGAGAATGAGCAGTTCTTC. The whole variable domain, filled in from reference TRBV2 and TRBJ2-1, reads EPEVTQTPSHQVTQMGQEVILRCVPISNHLYFYWYRQILGQKVEFLVSFYNNEISEKSEIFDDQFSVERPDGSNFTLKIRSTKLEDSAMYFCASSGGHQLENEQFFGPGTRLTVL.

The V call is TRBV11-2, the J call TRBJ2-5; 12 bases fit TRBD2. CDR1 and CDR2 from the germline V gene are SGHAT and FQNNGV. CDR3 length: 19 residues. V trimming: 1 base; J trimming: 1 base; junction bases outside the gene matches: 10. The CDR3 sequence is CASSLGSLLAGGLQETQYF. For the CDR3, the DNA is TGTGCCAGCAGCTTAGGGTCGCTCCTAGCGGGGGGGCTCCAAGAGACCCAGTACTTC.

J is TRBJ2-3 and V is TRBV5-6; a weak D match, TRBD2 (6 bases). The V gene's germline CDR1 is SGHDT and CDR2 YYEEEE. Trimming shortened V by 1 base and J by 0 bases, and 12 bases separated the two germline ends. CDR3 length: 16 residues. CDR3 residues: CASSLIWGLSTDTQYF. CDR3 nucleotides: TGTGCCAGCAGCTTGATCTGGGGACTTAGCACAGATACGCAGTATTTT. The variable domain in full, completed from reference TRBV5-6 and TRBJ2-3, reads DAGVTQSPTHLIKTRGQQVTLRCSPKSGHDTVSWYQQALGQGPQFIFQYYEEEERQRGNFPDRFSGHQFPNYSSELNVNALLLGDSALYLCASSLIWGLSTDTQYFGPGTRLTVL.

Note on this clone: The same CDR3 arises from other DNA sequences in this sample as well. The rearrangement uses TRBV4-1 and TRBJ2-2; 8 nucleotides line up with TRBD1. This CDR3 comprises 16 residues. CDR1 and CDR2 from the germline V gene are MGHRA and YSYEKL. J lost 5 bases, V lost 0 bases, and 5 bases had no gene match. The CDR3 loop is CASSQDQGARTGELFF. For the CDR3, the DNA is TGCGCCAGCAGCCAAGATCAGGGGGCCCGGACCGGGGAGCTGTTTTTT.

The chain is built from TRBV11-2 and TRBJ2-1; tentative D call: TRBD2 (6 bases). Germline V gene sequence: CDR1 SGHAT, CDR2 FQNNGV. There are 17 residues in the CDR3. Trimming cost V 1 base and J 7 bases, with 20 bases left between them. CDR3 DNA sequence: TGTGCCAGCAGCTTAGTGGGCGGGACCACTCTAGCGAATGAGCAGTTCTTC. Translated, it gives CASSLVGGTTLANEQFF.

V and J are TRBV4-3 and TRBJ1-1; 9 bases align to TRBD1. Germline lookup yields CDR1 LGHNA and CDR2 YSLEER. V was pared by 3 bases and J by 2 bases, with 16 bases of the junction left unmatched. The CDR3 loop spans 19 amino acids. CDR3 DNA sequence: TGCGCCAGCAGCCATAACCCGGCCAATACAGGGGGCGTAAACACTGAAGCTTTCTTT. Protein: CASSHNPANTGGVNTEAFF.

The chain links TRBV4-3 to TRBJ1-4, with TRBD1 identical over 11 bases. Germline-derived CDR1 and CDR2 are LGHNA and YSLEER. J was trimmed by 5 bases and V by 8 bases; bases with no gene match: 7. CDR3 length equals 15 residues. The CDR3 DNA is TGCGCCAGCTCCCAGAGGGACAGGGGGAATGAAAAACTGTTTTTT. This gives the protein CASSQRDRGNEKLFF.

There are a few counts of this clone. The chain joins TRBV2 to TRBJ2-2; D might be TRBD1 (6 bases). Trimming took 6 bases from V and 4 from J, leaving 15 bases between them. The CDR3 is 15 amino acids. Germline lookup yields CDR1 SNHLY and CDR2 FYNNEI. For the CDR3, the DNA is TGTGCCAGCAGAGCAGGGGCGGCGGGCACCGGGGAGCTGTTTTTT. This encodes CASRAGAAGTGELFF.

The chain couples TRBV6-5 to TRBJ1-2, with 7 bases aligning to TRBD1. After removal of 0 bases from V and 7 bases from J, the junction contained 5 bases not matched to a gene. CDR3 length: 14 amino acids. CDR1 is MNHEY, CDR2 SVGAGI, per germline. The CDR3 reads CASSYSTGSFGYTF. The CDR3 DNA follows: TGTGCCAGCAGTTACTCGACAGGGTCTTTTGGCTACACCTTC.

This clone came up a few times. In DNA, the CDR3 is TGTGCCAGCAGTGCCTACCACCCAGTATTGGGCGGCTACACCTTC. Translated, it gives CASSAYHPVLGGYTF. The gene calls are TRBV6-2 or TRBV6-3 and TRBJ1-2; D gene ambiguous. V lost 5 bases to trimming and J lost 8 bases, with 21 bases between them. The germline gives CDR1 MNHEY, CDR2 SVGEGT. The CDR3 length is 15 residues.

This clone appeared a single time. The chain is built from TRBV7-2 and TRBJ2-3; D perhaps matches TRBD2 (6 bases). V shed 1 base and J shed 4 bases, with 12 bases lying between them. The CDR3 totals 15 residues. Germline V lookup: CDR1 SGHTA, CDR2 FQGNSA. Here the CDR3 DNA reads TGTGCCAGCAGCTTAGTCGGCGGGGAACCAGATACGCAGTATTTT. Translated, it gives CASSLVGGEPDTQYF. Supplemented by reference TRBV7-2 and TRBJ2-3, the full variable domain reads GAGVSQSPSNKVTEKGKDVELRCDPISGHTALYWYRQSLGQGLEFLIYFQGNSAPDKSGLPSDRFSAERTGGSVSTLTIQRTQQEDSAVYLCASSLVGGEPDTQYFGPGTRLTVL.

The genes are TRBV7-2 and TRBJ1-2; 9 positions agree with TRBD1. The CDR3 covers 16 residues. V lost 0 bases to trimming and J lost 2 bases; unmatched junction nucleotides: 4. Germline V gives CDR1 SGHTA, CDR2 FQGNSA. CDR3 coding DNA: TGTGCCAGCAGCTTAGCGAGGACAGGGGAGAACTATGGCTACACCTTC. Protein: CASSLARTGENYGYTF.